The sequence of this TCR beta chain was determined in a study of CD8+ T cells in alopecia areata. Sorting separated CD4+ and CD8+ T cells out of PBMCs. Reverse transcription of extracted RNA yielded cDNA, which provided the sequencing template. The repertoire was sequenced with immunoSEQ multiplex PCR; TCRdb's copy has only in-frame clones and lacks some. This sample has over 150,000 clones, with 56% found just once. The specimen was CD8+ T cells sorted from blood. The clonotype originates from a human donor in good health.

This CDR3 reads CASISTGDSPEAFF. The CDR3 region has the DNA TGCGCCAGCATATCGACAGGCGATTCCCCTGAAGCTTTCTTT. The V and J genes are TRBV23-1 and TRBJ1-1; D possibly corresponds to TRBD1 (6 bases). TRBV23-1 is designated an ORF whose function remains uncertain. The germline V and J ends were trimmed by 7 bases and 6 bases, with 18 bases remaining between them. CDR3 length equals 14 residues.